This T cell receptor (beta chain) was retrieved from a study of blood T cell repertoires in COVID-19. Whole-study context: The United States, Italy and Spain supplied acute and convalescent COVID-19 samples. In each case, the material was cDNA or gDNA derived from T cells, B-cell-depleted T cells, or PBMCs.

Method: immunoSEQ multiplex PCR; TCRdb's copy keeps in-frame clones and lacks some. The sample comprises a few hundred thousand clones, 70% to 90% of which are singletons, and 7.8% rests with the top ten. Germline V gene data show CDR1 as SNHLY and CDR2 as FYNNEI. Trimming at V came to 6 bases and at J to 5 bases, leaving 8 bases not matched to a gene. The CDR3 runs to 15 residues. The receptor was derived from a woman between 45 and 60 years old who had recovered from COVID-19. The sequenced material came from peripheral blood. The gene calls are TRBV2 and TRBJ2-2, with 8 bases that match TRBD1. The CDR3 coding sequence is TGTGCCAGCAGGCTCCAGGGGGCAGGGACCGGGGAGCTGTTTTTT. It codes for CASRLQGAGTGELFF.